The 22 T cell receptor beta chains below come from one sample, sequenced in a study of shared clonotypes between healthy human individuals. Positive CCR7 selection of CD45RO-negative cells yielded the naive CD8 cells, and terminally differentiated effector memory CD45RA+ cells were excluded. The repertoire was sequenced with immunoSEQ multiplex PCR; TCRdb's copy has only in-frame clones and lacks some. This table has about 580,000 clones, 95% to 98% appearing once. The sequencing input was naive CD8+ T cells sorted from blood. These TCRs come from a man aged 25-45 years in good health.

The V call is TRBV5-1, the J call TRBJ2-1, with D unresolved. Germline V gives CDR1 SGHRS, CDR2 YFSETQ. The CDR3 sequence is 16 residues long. V lost 0 bases to trimming and J lost 10 bases, with 20 bases between them. Here the CDR3 DNA reads TGCGCCAGCAGCTTGGTGGCGGCTAATGAGGCACCCGAGCAGTTCTTC. It is translated as CASSLVAANEAPEQFF.

This rearrangement joins TRBV29-1 to TRBJ2-2; D unresolved. From germline, CDR1 is SQVTM and CDR2 ANQGSEA. V was clipped by 5 bases and J by 0 bases, with 13 bases between them. CDR3 length equals 15 residues. The CDR3 sequence: CSVHGGPPNTGELFF. CDR3 nucleotides: TGCAGCGTTCACGGTGGACCACCGAACACCGGGGAGCTGTTTTTT.

This clone was detected only once. The chain combines TRBV7-7 with TRBJ2-5, with D tentatively TRBD1 (6 bases). CDR3 size: 15 residues. V was cut by 4 bases and J by 5 bases, with 17 bases left in between. In germline, CDR1 is SSHAT, CDR2 FNYEAQ (reference sequence). This CDR3 is CASSSLQGARETQYF. The CDR3 region has the DNA TGTGCCAGCAGCTCTTTACAGGGTGCCCGGGAGACCCAGTACTTC.

The J gene is TRBJ2-7, the V gene TRBV6-1; 8 nucleotides align to TRBD1. The V and J ends lost 6 bases and 1 base, in that order; junction bases with no gene match: 2. CDR1 and CDR2 (germline): MNHNS, SASEGT. The CDR3 totals 13 residues. The CDR3 DNA is TGTGCCAGCAGGGACAGGGTTTCCTACGAGCAGTACTTC. Its protein is CASRDRVSYEQYF.

This sequence joins TRBV7-3 and TRBJ2-3, with unresolved D. The CDR3 extends over 15 amino acids. CDR1 SGHTA and CDR2 FQGTGA come from the germline V gene. Trimming cost V 2 bases and J 4 bases, with 13 bases left between them. The CDR3 sequence is CASSLGPYGADTQYF. CDR3 in DNA: TGTGCCAGCAGCTTAGGTCCCTATGGGGCAGATACGCAGTATTTT.

The gene calls are TRBV5-4 and TRBJ2-7, with 15 bases identical to TRBD2. Germline CDR1 and CDR2: SGHNT and YYREEE (reference sequence). Unmatched junction bases numbered 4, after V lost 0 bases and J lost 0 bases. CDR3 length: 18 amino acids. The CDR3 here is CASSLGTSGRVSSYEQYF. In DNA, the CDR3 is TGTGCCAGCAGCTTGGGGACTAGCGGGAGGGTTAGCTCCTACGAGCAGTACTTC.

This chain joins TRBV29-1 and TRBJ1-1; D perhaps matches TRBD1 (6 bases). Germline CDR1 is SQVTM and CDR2 is ANQGSEA. CDR3 length: 11 amino acids. The CDR3 here is CKVAGAGEAFF. DNA for the CDR3: TGCAAGGTCGCGGGGGCGGGTGAAGCTTTCTTT.

This clone occurred once. Other DNA sequences in the same sample also yield this CDR3. The rearrangement links TRBV27 to TRBJ2-7, with unresolved D. The CDR3 spans 14 residues. With 0 bases removed from V and 3 bases from J, the gap between germline ends came to 9 bases. Germline V lookup: CDR1 MNHEY, CDR2 SMNVEV (reference sequence). The CDR3 protein is CASSLSSPNYEQYF. In DNA form, the CDR3 reads TGTGCCAGCAGTTTATCTAGCCCCAACTACGAGCAGTACTTC.

The chain joins TRBV29-1 to TRBJ2-3, with D perhaps matching TRBD2 (6 bases). Germline lookup yields CDR1 SQVTM and CDR2 ANQGSEA. The CDR3 is 13 amino acids. CDR3 in DNA: TGCAGTGCCCAGCGGGCTAGCACAGATACGCAGTATTTT. Translated: CSAQRASTDTQYF.

The rearrangement links TRBV2 to TRBJ1-1; no definite D call. The CDR3 loop spans 13 amino acids. Trimming pared 4 bases from V and 2 bases from J, leaving 8 bases between. The V gene's germline CDR1 is SNHLY and CDR2 FYNNEI. For the CDR3, the DNA is TGTGCCAGCAGTGCCCTGGGTAACACTGAAGCTTTCTTT. Encoded protein: CASSALGNTEAFF.

This sequence joins TRBV5-1 and TRBJ2-7; D gene unclear. V was trimmed by 6 bases and J by 0 bases, leaving 10 bases between them. The CDR3 consists of 13 residues. Germline CDR1 and CDR2: SGHRS and YFSETQ. The CDR3 reads CASMDVSSYEQYF. The CDR3 bases are TGCGCCAGCATGGACGTGAGCTCCTACGAGCAGTACTTC.

The chain joins TRBV5-1 to TRBJ2-7; no clear D. Between the trimmed V and J ends, which lost 6 bases and 5 bases, there was a span of 9 bases. The CDR3 covers 11 residues. Looked up from germline, CDR1 is SGHRS and CDR2 is YFSETQ. CDR3 loop: CASNLAHEQYF. The CDR3 DNA is TGCGCCAGCAATTTGGCCCACGAGCAGTACTTC.

V gene TRBV5-5 combines with J gene TRBJ1-1; no clear D. CDR3 size: 11 residues. V was trimmed by 2 bases and J by 4 bases, leaving 3 bases between them. The germline V gene has CDR1 SGHKS and CDR2 YYEKEE (reference sequence). The CDR3 DNA sequence: TGTGCCAGCAGCTTTGGCACTGAAGCTTTCTTT. It specifies CASSFGTEAFF.

The gene calls are TRBV7-8 and TRBJ2-7; 7 bases fit TRBD1. Trimming at V came to 2 bases and at J to 9 bases, leaving 13 bases not matched to a gene. Germline CDR1 is SGHVS and CDR2 is FQNEAQ. CDR3 length: 15 amino acids. CDR3 DNA sequence: TGTGCCAGCAGCTTATCGGGACAGAGGTTTAGGGGGCAGTACTTC. This sequence encodes CASSLSGQRFRGQYF.

The chain has TRBV28 and TRBJ2-2; TRBD1 matches 7 bases. The germline V gene has CDR1 MDHEN and CDR2 SYDVKM. The ends lost 2 bases at V and 6 bases at J; junction bases unmatched: 6. This CDR3 is built from 15 residues. The chain's CDR3 is CASSLLTGMAGELFF. The CDR3 DNA sequence: TGTGCCAGCAGTTTACTGACAGGGATGGCCGGGGAGCTGTTTTTT.

The rearrangement uses TRBV2 and TRBJ2-1; D is uncertain. There are 16 residues in the CDR3. Trimming pared 3 bases from V and 11 bases from J, leaving 23 bases between. Germline V lookup: CDR1 SNHLY, CDR2 FYNNEI. CDR3: CASSDASTPYNDKQFF. The CDR3 nucleotides are TGTGCCAGCAGTGACGCCTCCACGCCTTACAATGATAAGCAGTTCTTC.

The chain is built from TRBV2 and TRBJ1-1; 9 nucleotides match TRBD1. The J segment lost 1 base and the V segment lost 8 bases, leaving 11 bases of the junction unmatched. This CDR3 comprises 16 residues. Germline V CDR1 and CDR2: SNHLY, FYNNEI. CDR3 in DNA: TGTGCCAGCTCTGGACAGGGGACGAGTAAGAACACTGAAGCTTTCTTT. Its translation: CASSGQGTSKNTEAFF. The full variable domain, completed using reference TRBV2 and TRBJ1-1, is EPEVTQTPSHQVTQMGQEVILRCVPISNHLYFYWYRQILGQKVEFLVSFYNNEISEKSEIFDDQFSVERPDGSNFTLKIRSTKLEDSAMYFCASSGQGTSKNTEAFFGQGTRLTVV.

To note about this clone: The same CDR3 can be traced to other DNA sequences in this sample. CDR3: CASSLGPTYEQYF. The CDR3 DNA is TGTGCCAGCAGTTTGGGACCAACCTACGAGCAGTACTTC. The chain combines TRBV27 with TRBJ2-7; perhaps D is TRBD1 or TRBD2 (5 bases each). The length of the CDR3 is 13 residues. Deletions cut 3 bases from V and 2 bases from J, with 8 bases between. CDR1 MNHEY and CDR2 SMNVEV come from the germline V gene (reference sequence).

This chain connects TRBV4-1 to TRBJ1-5, with TRBD1 as a possible D gene (5 bases). CDR3 length equals 16 residues. CDR1 is MGHRA, CDR2 YSYEKL, per germline. Trimming shortened V by 1 base and J by 3 bases, and 13 bases separated the two germline ends. Here the CDR3 reads CASSQGLGAVNQPQHF. CDR3 bases: TGCGCCAGCAGCCAAGGTCTCGGGGCCGTCAATCAGCCCCAGCATTTT.

Only one count was recorded for this clone. The V gene is TRBV30, the J gene TRBJ1-3; D unclear. Germline loops: CDR1 GTSNPN, CDR2 SVGIG (reference sequence). V lost 0 bases and J 4 bases, leaving 7 bases between the germline ends. The CDR3 has 13 residues. Here the CDR3 DNA reads TGTGCCTGGAGTGTAGTATCCGGAAACACCATATATTTT. Translating gives CAWSVVSGNTIYF. Combining the CDR3 with reference TRBV30 and TRBJ1-3 gives the whole variable domain SQTIHQWPATLVQPVGSPLSLECTVEGTSNPNLYWYRQAAGRGLQLLFYSVGIGQISSEVPQNLSASRPQDRQFILSSKKLLLSDSGFYLCAWSVVSGNTIYFGEGSWLTVV.

The chain couples TRBV11-3 to TRBJ1-2; D call uncertain. The ends were cut back, 5 bases at V and 8 bases at J, with 12 bases in the middle. Germline V lookup: CDR1 SGHNT, CDR2 YENEEA. The CDR3 spans 12 residues. The CDR3 DNA reads as TGTGCCAGCAGCGGAGGCGTTATCGGCTACACCTTC. This translates into CASSGGVIGYTF.

The chain links TRBV7-2 to TRBJ2-7; perhaps TRBD1 as D (6 bases). Trimming shortened V by 6 bases and J by 3 bases, and 12 bases separated the two germline ends. This CDR3 has 13 amino acids. Germline CDR1 reads SGHTA; CDR2 reads FQGNSA. CDR3 loop: CASRTGTHYEQYF. The CDR3 nucleotides are TGTGCCAGCAGAACCGGGACACACTACGAGCAGTACTTC.